This TCR beta chain was identified in a study of CD8+CD57+ T cells in acquired aplastic anemia. Profiles of TCR beta VDJ and CDR3 were generated from a genomic DNA template. TCRdb reprocessed the reads via MiXCR and lists one record per CDR3 protein. The table lists some 200,000 distinct CDR3 sequences, under 65% of them singletons. Germline V lookup: CDR1 SGHVS, CDR2 FNYEAQ. V lost 5 bases and J lost 11; bases outside the gene matches: 6. This CDR3 is built from 13 residues. Source material: sorted CD4+, CD8+, or CD8+CD57+ T cells (not recorded which) from PBMCs. This TCR came from a human donor in good health. The chain recombines TRBV7-6 with TRBJ2-3, with TRBD2 matching 11 bases. The CDR3 loop is CASSIGLAGGQYF. CDR3 bases: TGTGCCAGCAGCATAGGGCTAGCGGGGGGGCAGTATTTT.